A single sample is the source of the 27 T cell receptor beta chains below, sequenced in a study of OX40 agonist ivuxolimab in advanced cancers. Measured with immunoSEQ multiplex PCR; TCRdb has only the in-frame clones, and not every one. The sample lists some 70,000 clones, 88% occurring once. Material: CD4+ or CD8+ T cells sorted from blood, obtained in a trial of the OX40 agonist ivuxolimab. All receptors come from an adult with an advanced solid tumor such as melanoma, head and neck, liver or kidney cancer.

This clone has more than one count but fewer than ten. This CDR3 is CASSSDRGPYEQYF. As DNA, the CDR3 is TGTGCCAGCAGCTCCGACAGGGGCCCCTACGAGCAGTACTTC. The chain joins TRBV5-4 to TRBJ2-7, with 8 bases matching TRBD1. Trimming removed 3 bases from V and 2 bases from J; junction bases left unmatched: 4. CDR3 length: 14 amino acids. Germline loops: CDR1 SGHNT, CDR2 YYREEE (reference sequence). The full variable domain, its missing parts supplied by reference TRBV5-4 and TRBJ2-7, is ETGVTQSPTHLIKTRGQQVTLRCSSQSGHNTVSWYQQALGQGPQFIFQYYREEENGRGNFPPRFSGLQFPNYSSELNVNALELDDSALYLCASSSDRGPYEQYFGPGTRLTVT.

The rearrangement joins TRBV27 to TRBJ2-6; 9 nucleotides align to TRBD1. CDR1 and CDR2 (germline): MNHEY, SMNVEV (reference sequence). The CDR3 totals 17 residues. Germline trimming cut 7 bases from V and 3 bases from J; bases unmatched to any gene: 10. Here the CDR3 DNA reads TGTGCCAGCAATCCGGGACAGGGTGCAGGTGGGGCCAACGTCCTGACTTTC. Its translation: CASNPGQGAGGANVLTF.

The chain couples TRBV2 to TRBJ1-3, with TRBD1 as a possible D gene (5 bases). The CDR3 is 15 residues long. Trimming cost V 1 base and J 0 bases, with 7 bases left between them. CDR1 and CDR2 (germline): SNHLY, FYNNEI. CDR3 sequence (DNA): TGTGCCAGCAGTGAAGGCAGGGACTCTGGAAACACCATATATTTT. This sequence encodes CASSEGRDSGNTIYF.

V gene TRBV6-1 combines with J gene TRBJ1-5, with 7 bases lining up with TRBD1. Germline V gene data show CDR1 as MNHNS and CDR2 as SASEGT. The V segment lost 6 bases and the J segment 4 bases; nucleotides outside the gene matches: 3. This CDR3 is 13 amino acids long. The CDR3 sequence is CASRQGLNQPQHF. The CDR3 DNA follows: TGTGCCAGCAGACAGGGGTTAAATCAGCCCCAGCATTTT.

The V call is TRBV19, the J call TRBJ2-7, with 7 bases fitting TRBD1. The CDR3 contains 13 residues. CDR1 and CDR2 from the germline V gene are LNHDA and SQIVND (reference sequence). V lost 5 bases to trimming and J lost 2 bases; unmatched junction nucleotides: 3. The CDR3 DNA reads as TGTGCCAGTAGTGAACAGGGGACCTACGAGCAGTACTTC. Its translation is CASSEQGTYEQYF.

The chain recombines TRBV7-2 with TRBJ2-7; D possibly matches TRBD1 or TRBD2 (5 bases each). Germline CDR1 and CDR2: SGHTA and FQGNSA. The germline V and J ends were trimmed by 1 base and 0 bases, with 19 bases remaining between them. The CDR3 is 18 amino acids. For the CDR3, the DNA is TGTGCCAGCAGCTTAGAGGATCCCGGGACGGCCAGCTCCTACGAGCAGTACTTC. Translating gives CASSLEDPGTASSYEQYF.

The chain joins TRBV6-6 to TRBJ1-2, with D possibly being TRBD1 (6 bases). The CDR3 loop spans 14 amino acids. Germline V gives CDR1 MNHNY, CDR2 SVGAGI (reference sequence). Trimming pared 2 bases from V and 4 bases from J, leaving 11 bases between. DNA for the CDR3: TGTGCCAGCAGTTACGCCGGGGGCGGCTATGGCTACACCTTC. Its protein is CASSYAGGGYGYTF.

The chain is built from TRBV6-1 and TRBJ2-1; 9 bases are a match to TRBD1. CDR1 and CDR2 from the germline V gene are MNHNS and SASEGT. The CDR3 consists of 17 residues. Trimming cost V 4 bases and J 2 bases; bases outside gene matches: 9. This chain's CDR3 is CASSASTGTGTYNEQFF. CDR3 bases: TGTGCCAGCAGTGCGTCGACCGGGACAGGGACCTACAATGAGCAGTTCTTC.

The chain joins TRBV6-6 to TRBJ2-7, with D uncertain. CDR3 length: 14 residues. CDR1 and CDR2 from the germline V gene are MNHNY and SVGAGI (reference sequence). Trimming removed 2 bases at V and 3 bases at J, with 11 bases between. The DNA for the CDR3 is TGTGCCAGCAGTTACGTGGCCTTGGGCTACGAGCAGTACTTC. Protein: CASSYVALGYEQYF.

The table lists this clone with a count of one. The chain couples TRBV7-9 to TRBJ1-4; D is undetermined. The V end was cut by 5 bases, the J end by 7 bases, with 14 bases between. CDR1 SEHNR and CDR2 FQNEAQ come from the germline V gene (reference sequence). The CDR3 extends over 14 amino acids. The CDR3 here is CASSPTGWSEKLFF. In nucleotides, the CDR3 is TGTGCCAGCAGCCCCACGGGATGGAGTGAAAAACTGTTTTTT.

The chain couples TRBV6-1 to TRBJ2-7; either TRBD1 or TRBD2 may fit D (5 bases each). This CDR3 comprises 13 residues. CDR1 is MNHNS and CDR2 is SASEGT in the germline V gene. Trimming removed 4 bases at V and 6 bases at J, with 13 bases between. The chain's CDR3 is CASSVNPGTEQYF. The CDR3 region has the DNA TGTGCCAGCAGTGTTAACCCAGGGACCGAGCAGTACTTC.

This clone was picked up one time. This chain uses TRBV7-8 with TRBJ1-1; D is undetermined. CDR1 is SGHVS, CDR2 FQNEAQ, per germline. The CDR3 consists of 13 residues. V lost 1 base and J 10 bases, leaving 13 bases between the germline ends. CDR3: CASSLGAVVGAFF. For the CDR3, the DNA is TGTGCCAGCAGCTTAGGTGCGGTGGTCGGAGCTTTCTTT.

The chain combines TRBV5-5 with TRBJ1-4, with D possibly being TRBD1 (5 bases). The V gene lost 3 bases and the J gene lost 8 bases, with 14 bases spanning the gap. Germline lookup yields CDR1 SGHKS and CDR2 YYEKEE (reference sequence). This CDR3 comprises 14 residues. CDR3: CASSYGAGSEKLFF. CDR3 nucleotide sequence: TGTGCCAGCAGCTACGGGGCAGGGTCGGAAAAACTGTTTTTT.

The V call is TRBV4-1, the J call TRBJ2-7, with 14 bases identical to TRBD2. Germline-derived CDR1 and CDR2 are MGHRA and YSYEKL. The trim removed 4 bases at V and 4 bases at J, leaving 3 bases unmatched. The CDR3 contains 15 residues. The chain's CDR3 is CASSLGLAGVYEQYF. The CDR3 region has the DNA TGCGCCAGCAGCCTGGGACTAGCGGGAGTATACGAGCAGTACTTC.

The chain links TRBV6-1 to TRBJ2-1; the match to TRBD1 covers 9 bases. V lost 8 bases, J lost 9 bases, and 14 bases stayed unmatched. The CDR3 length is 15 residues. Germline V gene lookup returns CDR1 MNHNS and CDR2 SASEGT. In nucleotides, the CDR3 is TGTGCCAGCGGAGGGACAGGGCGGGGTGGGGGTGAGCAGTTCTTC. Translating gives CASGGTGRGGGEQFF.

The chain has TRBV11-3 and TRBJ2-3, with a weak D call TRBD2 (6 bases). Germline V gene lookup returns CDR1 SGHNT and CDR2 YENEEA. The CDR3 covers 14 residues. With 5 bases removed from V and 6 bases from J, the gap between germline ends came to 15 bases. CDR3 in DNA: TGTGCCAGCAGCCCCTCGGGGAGGAGGGATACGCAGTATTTT. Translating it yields CASSPSGRRDTQYF.

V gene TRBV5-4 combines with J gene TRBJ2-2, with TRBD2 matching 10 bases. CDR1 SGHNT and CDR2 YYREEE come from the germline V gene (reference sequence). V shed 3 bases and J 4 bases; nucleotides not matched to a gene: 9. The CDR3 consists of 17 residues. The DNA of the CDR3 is TGTGCCAGCAGCTCATGGGTCCTAGCGGGAGCCACCGGGGAGCTGTTTTTT. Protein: CASSSWVLAGATGELFF.

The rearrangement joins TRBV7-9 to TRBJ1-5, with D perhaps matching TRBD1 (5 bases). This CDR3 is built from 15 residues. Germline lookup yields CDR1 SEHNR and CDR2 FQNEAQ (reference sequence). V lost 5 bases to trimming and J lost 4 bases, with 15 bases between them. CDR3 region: CASSALGGGNQPQHF. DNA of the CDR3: TGTGCCAGCAGCGCCTTGGGGGGAGGAAATCAGCCCCAGCATTTT.

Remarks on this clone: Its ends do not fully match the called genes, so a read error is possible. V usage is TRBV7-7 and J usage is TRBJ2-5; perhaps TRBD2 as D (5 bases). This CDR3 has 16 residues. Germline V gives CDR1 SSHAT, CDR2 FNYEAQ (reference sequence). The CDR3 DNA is TGTGCTAGCAGCTTAGATGACGGAGGAGTCGTTGAGACCCAGTACTTC. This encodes CASSLDDGGVVETQYF.

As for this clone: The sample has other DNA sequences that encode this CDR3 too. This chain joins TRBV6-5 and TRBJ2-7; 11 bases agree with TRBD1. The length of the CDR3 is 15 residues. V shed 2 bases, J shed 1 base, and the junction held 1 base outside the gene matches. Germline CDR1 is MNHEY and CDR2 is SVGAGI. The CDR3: CASSYRDRGSYEQYF. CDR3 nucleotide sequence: TGTGCCAGCAGTTACAGGGACAGGGGGTCCTACGAGCAGTACTTC.

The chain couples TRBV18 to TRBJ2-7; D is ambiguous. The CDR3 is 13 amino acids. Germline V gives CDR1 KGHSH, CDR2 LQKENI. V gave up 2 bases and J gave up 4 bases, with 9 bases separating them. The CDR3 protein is CASSPGLGYEQYF. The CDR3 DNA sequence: TGTGCCAGCTCACCAGGGCTAGGGTACGAGCAGTACTTC.

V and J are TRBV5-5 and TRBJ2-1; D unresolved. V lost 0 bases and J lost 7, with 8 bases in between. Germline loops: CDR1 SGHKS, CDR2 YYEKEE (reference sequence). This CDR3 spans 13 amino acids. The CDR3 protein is CASSLDSVNEQFF. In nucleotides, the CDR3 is TGTGCCAGCAGCTTGGACTCCGTAAATGAGCAGTTCTTC.

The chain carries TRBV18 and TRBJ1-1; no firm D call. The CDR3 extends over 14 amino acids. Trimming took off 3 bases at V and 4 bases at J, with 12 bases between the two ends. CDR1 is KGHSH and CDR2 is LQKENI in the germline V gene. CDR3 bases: TGTGCCAGCTCACCCTCAGAAGAAGGCACTGAAGCTTTCTTT. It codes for CASSPSEEGTEAFF.

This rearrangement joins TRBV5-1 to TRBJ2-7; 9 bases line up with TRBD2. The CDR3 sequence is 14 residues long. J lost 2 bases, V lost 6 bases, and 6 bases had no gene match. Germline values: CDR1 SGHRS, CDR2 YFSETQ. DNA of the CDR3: TGCGCCAGCACCGCCATAGCGGGAGCCTACGAGCAGTACTTC. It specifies CASTAIAGAYEQYF.

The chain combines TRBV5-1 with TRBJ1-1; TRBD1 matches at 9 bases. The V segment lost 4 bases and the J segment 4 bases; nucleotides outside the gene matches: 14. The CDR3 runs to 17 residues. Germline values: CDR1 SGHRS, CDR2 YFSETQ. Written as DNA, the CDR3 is TGCGCCAGCAGCCGAAAACGGGACAGGGCGGTTTTCACTGAAGCTTTCTTT. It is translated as CASSRKRDRAVFTEAFF.

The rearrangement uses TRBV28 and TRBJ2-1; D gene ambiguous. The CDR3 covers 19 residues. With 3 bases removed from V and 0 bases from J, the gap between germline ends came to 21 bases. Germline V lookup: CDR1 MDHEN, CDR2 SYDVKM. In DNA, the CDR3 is TGTGCCAGCAGTTTCCTGGTGGGATTCTTGTCTAGCTCCTACAATGAGCAGTTCTTC. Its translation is CASSFLVGFLSSSYNEQFF.

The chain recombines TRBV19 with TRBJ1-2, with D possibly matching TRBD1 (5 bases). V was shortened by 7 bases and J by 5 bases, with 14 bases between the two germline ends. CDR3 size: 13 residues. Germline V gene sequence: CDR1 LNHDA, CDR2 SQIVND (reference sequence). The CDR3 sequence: CASNPRSGYGYTF. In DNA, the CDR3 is TGTGCCAGTAATCCCCGGTCAGGGTATGGCTACACCTTC.